The present entry profiles one TCR beta chain with its context. The library targeted TCRbeta and was prepared with unique molecular identifiers. TCRdb re-analysed the PCR reads in MiXCR, keeping a single row per CDR3 protein. The data show roughly 310,000 distinct CDR3 sequences, approximately 20% seen once. These data originate in a study of T-cell reconstitution after alpha-beta-depleted transplantation in children. With 2 bases removed from V and 7 bases from J, the gap between germline ends came to 11 bases. This CDR3 has 14 residues. The clonotype was recovered from a male patient under 18 who had a stem cell transplant for acute lymphoblastic leukemia, so the T cells may come from the graft donor. Material: PBMCs, mostly from graft donor cells, obtained 180 days after TCRalphabeta/CD19-depleted stem cell transplant. This chain joins TRBV12-3 or TRBV12-4 and TRBJ2-2; D call uncertain. The CDR3 here is CASSLLEGIGELFF. CDR3 coding DNA: TGTGCCAGCAGTTTACTGGAAGGGATCGGGGAGCTGTTTTTT.